The T cell receptor (beta chain) described here comes from a study of early T cells in non-severe SARS-CoV-2 infection. This clonotype has a count of ten or more. Using its own MiXCR run on the 5' RACE reads, TCRdb lists one record per CDR3 protein. Of 50,000 to 85,000 distinct CDR3 sequences in the sample, approximately 9% were seen once. The V end lost 8 bases, the J end lost 8 bases, and 17 bases lay between the germline ends. The CDR3 spans 12 residues. Germline lookup yields CDR1 DFQATT and CDR2 SNEGSKA (reference sequence). Sample: whole blood. The clonotype comes from an adult who was a healthcare worker with PCR-confirmed SARS-CoV-2 infection or an uninfected control (not recorded which). This chain joins TRBV20-1 and TRBJ2-3, with no clear D. For the CDR3, the DNA is TGCAGTTTCTGCTCGTCCACTGGTACGCAGTATTTT. This codes for CSFCSSTGTQYF.